This T cell receptor beta chain was sequenced during a study of T cells in Graves' hyperthyroidism and ophthalmopathy. Between the trimmed V and J ends, which lost 5 bases and 11 bases, there was a span of 14 bases. The germline CDR1 and CDR2 sequences are SEHNR and FQNEAQ (reference sequence). CDR3 length equals 12 residues. This clonotype was recorded many times. RNA transcripts provided the source from which TCR beta CDR3 regions were amplified. When the TCR CDR3 underwent first-round RT-PCR, the HTBI primer set was used. TCRdb fed the multiplex PCR reads into MiXCR, producing one record per CDR3 protein. The data contain over 700,000 distinct CDR3 sequences, around 19% of them singletons.

Sequenced material: blood. The receptor comes from a woman aged 50 to 60 with Graves' hyperthyroidism that later progressed to Graves' ophthalmopathy. This chain connects TRBV7-9 to TRBJ2-3; possibly TRBD2 for D (6 bases). CDR3: CASSQETEGQYF. DNA of the CDR3: TGTGCCAGCAGCCAAGAGACGGAGGGGCAGTATTTT.